These 10 T cell receptor beta chains originate from one sample sequenced in a study of OX40 agonist ivuxolimab in advanced cancers. Measured with immunoSEQ multiplex PCR; TCRdb has only the in-frame clones, and not every one. In the table there are 90,000 to 100,000 clones, approximately 95% of which are singletons. Sequenced here: CD4+ or CD8+ T cells sorted from blood, sampled in a trial of the OX40 agonist ivuxolimab. These receptors were taken from an adult with an advanced solid tumor such as melanoma, head and neck, liver or kidney cancer.

The chain couples TRBV6-5 to TRBJ1-1; D is possibly TRBD1 (5 bases). Germline lookup yields CDR1 MNHEY and CDR2 SVGAGI. This CDR3 comprises 14 residues. The V end was cut by 7 bases, the J end by 4 bases, with 16 bases between. As DNA, the CDR3 is TGTGCCAGCACCCCCCAGGCCGGGGGCACTGAAGCTTTCTTT. Translating it yields CASTPQAGGTEAFF.

The chain links TRBV7-2 to TRBJ2-7, with TRBD1 as a possible D gene (5 bases). There are 15 residues in the CDR3. Germline assignment: CDR1 SGHTA and CDR2 FQGNSA. V shed 2 bases and J shed 4 bases, with 15 bases lying between them. CDR3 region: CASSLLTGLKYEQYF. The CDR3 DNA is TGTGCCAGCAGCTTATTAACAGGCCTGAAATACGAGCAGTACTTC. Complete variable domain (other parts from reference TRBV7-2 and TRBJ2-7): GAGVSQSPSNKVTEKGKDVELRCDPISGHTALYWYRQSLGQGLEFLIYFQGNSAPDKSGLPSDRFSAERTGGSVSTLTIQRTQQEDSAVYLCASSLLTGLKYEQYFGPGTRLTVT.

The rearrangement joins TRBV6-5 to TRBJ2-2, with D unresolved. V was trimmed by 0 bases and J by 1 base, leaving 6 bases between them. This CDR3 has 15 residues. Per germline, CDR1 MNHEY and CDR2 SVGAGI. CDR3 residues: CASSYSRMNTGELFF. CDR3 sequence (DNA): TGTGCCAGCAGTTACTCGAGGATGAACACCGGGGAGCTGTTTTTT.

The V call is TRBV21-1, the J call TRBJ1-1. TRBV21-1 is a pseudogene locus. The CDR3 totals 14 residues. CDR3 region: CASSSRWVGTEAFF. DNA of the CDR3: TGTGCCAGCAGCAGTAGGTGGGTGGGTACTGAAGCTTTCTTT.

The J gene is TRBJ2-1, the V gene TRBV9; no clear D gene. The germline V and J ends were trimmed by 8 bases and 3 bases, with 9 bases remaining between them. Germline lookup yields CDR1 SGDLS and CDR2 YYNGEE. The CDR3 totals 12 residues. The CDR3 bases are TGTGCCAGTTCGAATGGCTACAATGAGCAGTTCTTC. Protein sequence: CASSNGYNEQFF.

V and J are TRBV9 and TRBJ1-5; D is ambiguous. There are 14 residues in the CDR3. V lost 3 bases, J lost 5 bases, and 12 bases lay in between. In germline, CDR1 is SGDLS, CDR2 YYNGEE. CDR3 residues: CASSALGEDQPQHF. The CDR3, as DNA: TGTGCCAGCAGCGCGCTCGGAGAGGATCAGCCCCAGCATTTT.

The chain joins TRBV28 to TRBJ1-3, with a possible D match to TRBD1 (6 bases). From germline, CDR1 is MDHEN and CDR2 SYDVKM. The CDR3 is made up of 14 amino acids. Trimming left V 3 bases short and J 4 bases short, with 10 bases between. The CDR3 is CASSFRGQGNTIYF. The CDR3, as DNA: TGTGCCAGCAGTTTCCGTGGACAGGGAAACACCATATATTTT. Full variable domain (rest looked up from reference TRBV28 and TRBJ1-3): DVKVTQSSRYLVKRTGEKVFLECVQDMDHENMFWYRQDPGLGLRLIYFSYDVKMKEKGDIPEGYSVSREKKERFSLILESASTNQTSMYLCASSFRGQGNTIYFGEGSWLTVV.

This clone has more than one count but fewer than ten. This chain uses TRBV9 with TRBJ1-6, with 7 bases that match TRBD1. The CDR3 is 15 residues long. Germline V gene sequence: CDR1 SGDLS, CDR2 YYNGEE. J was trimmed by 8 bases and V by 4 bases; bases with no gene match: 9. CDR3 loop: CASSPTGVEYSPLHF. For the CDR3, the DNA is TGTGCCAGCAGCCCAACAGGGGTAGAGTATTCACCCCTCCACTTT.

This rearrangement joins TRBV27 to TRBJ2-7, with D possibly TRBD2 on 6 matching bases. This CDR3 comprises 12 residues. Germline-derived CDR1 and CDR2 are MNHEY and SMNVEV (reference sequence). Trimming stripped 8 bases from V and 2 bases from J, with 10 bases between. This CDR3 reads CASGAGPYEQYF. The CDR3 DNA is TGTGCCAGCGGGGCGGGGCCCTACGAGCAGTACTTC.

The chain employs TRBV5-4 and TRBJ2-7; D unresolved. There are 14 residues in the CDR3. The V end was cut by 4 bases, the J end by 4 bases, with 15 bases between. CDR1 is SGHNT, CDR2 YYREEE, per germline (reference sequence). DNA for the CDR3: TGTGCCAGCAGCCCACCGGAGAGTAAGTACGAGCAGTACTTC. Its translation is CASSPPESKYEQYF.